A selection of T cell receptor beta chains follows, all from one sample in a study of blood T cell repertoires in COVID-19. Only in-frame clones appear in the TCRdb table, and some are missing; sequencing was by immunoSEQ multiplex PCR. The sample lists under 95,000 clones; around 85% were seen once. The sequenced sample was peripheral blood. All receptors come from a man older than 75 in a cohort sampled during active COVID-19. The CDR3 runs from the conserved cysteine through the conserved F or W. Fields, in order: D gene, clone size, V gene, J gene, CDR3 protein, CDR3 DNA. The D gene is left open where the match is weak. Size is omitted from some rows. Given values are once, few, many or a class for expanded clones.

NA	NA	TRBV19	TRBJ1-1	CASSTGQRNTEAFF	TGTGCCTCCTCGACCGGACAGAGAAACACTGAAGCTTTCTTT
NA	NA	TRBV5-1	TRBJ2-3	CASSFGEDTQYF	TGCGCCAGCAGCTTCGGGGAAGATACGCAGTATTTT
NA	NA	TRBV2	TRBJ1-4	CASSLRTNEKLFF	TGTGCCAGCAGTTTACGGACTAATGAAAAACTGTTTTTT
NA	few	TRBV7-6	TRBJ2-4	CASSSLYGAKNIQYF	TGTGCCAGCAGCTCACTATATGGGGCCAAAAACATTCAGTACTTC
NA	NA	TRBV6-5	TRBJ2-1	CASPDQGNYNEQFF	TGTGCCAGTCCGGACCAGGGGAACTACAATGAGCAGTTCTTC
NA	NA	TRBV21-1	TRBJ1-2	CASRVTGAGGYGYTF	TGTGCCAGCAGGGTGACAGGGGCTGGCGGCTATGGCTACACCTTC
NA	NA	TRBV5-5	TRBJ1-2	CASSSYGGWNYGYTF	TGTGCCAGCAGCTCTTACGGGGGATGGAACTATGGCTACACCTTC
TRBD2	NA	TRBV2	TRBJ2-5	CASSGGYETQYF	TGTGCCAGCAGCGGGGGGTACGAGACCCAGTACTTC
NA	NA	TRBV4-1	TRBJ2-1	CASSQARGPNEQFF	TGCGCCAGCAGCCAAGCGCGGGGACCCAATGAGCAGTTCTTC
NA	NA	TRBV4-2	TRBJ2-2	CASSQGTTNTGELFF	TGTGCCAGCAGCCAAGGGACTACGAACACCGGGGAGCTGTTTTTT
TRBD1	NA	TRBV6-5	TRBJ2-7	CASSYSGTGGTYEQYF	TGTGCCAGCAGTTACTCTGGGACAGGGGGGACCTACGAGCAGTACTTC
NA	NA	TRBV7-2	TRBJ1-1	CASSSAGVTEAFF	TGTGCCAGCAGCTCAGCAGGGGTCACTGAAGCTTTCTTT
NA	NA	TRBV2	TRBJ1-2	CASSEVNFRGSGGYTF	TGTGCCAGCAGTGAAGTAAACTTCCGGGGGAGCGGGGGCTACACCTTC
NA	NA	TRBV11-2	TRBJ2-7	CASSSLRGLYEQYF	TGTGCCAGCAGCTCTTTGCGGGGGCTCTACGAGCAGTACTTC
TRBD2	NA	TRBV6-4	TRBJ2-1	CASSEGLAGINEQFF	TGTGCCAGCAGTGAGGGACTAGCGGGGATCAATGAGCAGTTCTTC
TRBD1	NA	TRBV10-3	TRBJ2-5	CATYDRGRETQYF	TGTGCCACCTACGACAGGGGGAGGGAGACCCAGTACTTC
TRBD1	NA	TRBV6-6	TRBJ2-7	CASSYPGQGSHEQYF	TGTGCCAGCAGTTACCCAGGACAGGGTTCGCACGAGCAGTACTTC
TRBD1	NA	TRBV9	TRBJ2-3	CASSVEGTGGLTDTQYF	TGTGCCAGCAGCGTAGAAGGGACAGGGGGCCTCACAGATACGCAGTATTTT
TRBD2	NA	TRBV6-5	TRBJ2-5	CASFSGGVPETQYF	TGTGCCAGCTTTTCGGGGGGGGTGCCAGAGACCCAGTACTTC
TRBD1	few	TRBV19	TRBJ1-2	CASSTGGTGGAYGYTF	TGTGCCAGTAGTACCGGAGGGACAGGGGGCGCCTATGGCTACACCTTC